The present T cell receptor (beta chain) was sequenced within a study of blood T cell repertoires in COVID-19. As for the study in general: PBMCs, B-cell-depleted T cells, or T cells were the source of the cDNA or gDNA that made up the material.

Methods used by the authors: Amplification with reference gene primers provided the estimates of nucleated cell counts. Produced via immunoSEQ multiplex PCR; TCRdb's table is partial and in-frame only. V, J and clone size are those of that table, while D and trimming were read from the DNA. Here the sample spans hundreds of thousands of clones, approximately 90% being singletons. In assigning cohorts, the study relied on participant-reported clinical history. The V end lost 4 bases, the J end lost 2 bases, and 12 bases lay between the germline ends. Germline V gene sequence: CDR1 SGHVS, CDR2 FNYEAQ. CDR3 length: 14 amino acids.

This chain connects TRBV7-6 to TRBJ2-7; tentative D call: TRBD1 (6 bases). This TCR was sampled from a woman aged 60-75 years in a cohort exposed to, infected with or recovered from COVID-19 (not recorded which). The sequenced material came from PBMCs or T cells enriched from blood (not recorded which). CDR3 region: CASSSTGSPYEQYF. In DNA form, the CDR3 reads TGTGCCAGCAGCTCAACAGGGTCCCCCTACGAGCAGTACTTC. Drawing the rest from reference TRBV7-6 and TRBJ2-7, the complete variable domain is GAGVSQSPRYKVTKRGQDVALRCDPISGHVSLYWYRQALGQGPEFLTYFNYEAQQDKSGLPNDRFSAERPEGSISTLTIQRTEQRDSAMYRCASSSTGSPYEQYFGPGTRLTVT.